The rows below give T cell receptor beta chains drawn from one sample of a study of human T cells and chemical hapten exposure. MiXCR, applied by TCRdb to the RACE reads, yields one record per CDR3 protein. Of about 84,000 distinct CDR3 sequences in the sample, less than 14% are singletons; the top ten hold over 3.5%. The sample consisted of whole blood, taken in connection with sensitization to the hapten diphenylcyclopropenone (DPC). The origin of the receptors is a woman between 45 and 65 years old with alopecia areata. Some clones in this sample may be carry-over from other donors' samples. CDR3s include the opening cysteine and the closing phenylalanine or tryptophan. The order of the fields is V gene, clone size, J gene, CDR3 length, D gene, CDR3 DNA, CDR3 protein. A D gene is named only where the DNA matches it firmly. Size values are once, few and many counts, or a class for expanded clones, and some rows have none.

TRBV7-2	many	TRBJ2-3	17	NA	TGTGCCAGCAGCTTCCTTAGGGGCCTCGCTAGCACAGATACGCAGTATTTT	CASSFLRGLASTDTQYF
TRBV6-4	NA	TRBJ2-6	14	NA	TGTGCCAGCAGTGAGGGCTCTGGGGCCAACGTCCTGACTTTC	CASSEGSGANVLTF
TRBV30	few	TRBJ1-2	13	TRBD1	TGTGCCTGGAGCACAGGGGGTAACTATGGCTACACCTTC	CAWSTGGNYGYTF
TRBV6-2/TRBV6-3	many	TRBJ2-2	15	TRBD2	TGTGCCAGCAGTTACGTCAGCGGGGACACCGGGGAGCTGTTTTTT	CASSYVSGDTGELFF
TRBV28	few	TRBJ2-1	14	NA	TGTGCCAGCCGCCAACGGGGCTCATACAATGAGCAGTTCTTC	CASRQRGSYNEQFF
TRBV28	NA	TRBJ2-1	14	TRBD1	TGTGCCAGCAGGGGGACAGGCGCTTACAATGAGCAGTTCTTC	CASRGTGAYNEQFF
TRBV18	few	TRBJ2-3	16	NA	TGTGCCAGCTCACCCCCTTCAGGATTTTCCACAGATACGCAGTATTTT	CASSPPSGFSTDTQYF
TRBV6-6	many	TRBJ2-7	15	NA	TGTGCCAGCAGTTACGTTGGACGGACCGGGTACGAGCAGTACTTC	CASSYVGRTGYEQYF
TRBV11-2	many	TRBJ2-2	16	TRBD2	TGTGCCAGCAGCTTACTTAGCGGGAGAAGCACCGGGGAGCTGTTTTTT	CASSLLSGRSTGELFF
TRBV7-6	many	TRBJ1-2	14	TRBD1	TGTGCCAGCAGCCAGGGGGGCACGAACTATGGCTACACCTTC	CASSQGGTNYGYTF
TRBV7-2	few	TRBJ2-7	16	NA	TGTGCCAGCAGCTTAAATAGGGTCGCGGGGCGCGGGGAGCAGTACTTC	CASSLNRVAGRGEQYF
TRBV12-3/TRBV12-4	NA	TRBJ1-1	15	NA	TGTGCCAGCAGTCCCTCCGGACACTTGAACACTGAAGCTTTCTTT	CASSPSGHLNTEAFF
TRBV7-9	NA	TRBJ2-3	13	NA	TGTGCCAGCAGCTCGGGGGTCACAGATACGCAGTATTTT	CASSSGVTDTQYF
TRBV5-1	few	TRBJ2-1	15	TRBD2	TGCGCCAGCAGCTTCCGAGCGGGAGACAAGGGCGAGCAGTTCTTC	CASSFRAGDKGEQFF
TRBV7-6	many	TRBJ2-1	14	NA	TGTGCCAGCAGCTTAACTGGTCCCTACAATGAGCAGTTCTTC	CASSLTGPYNEQFF
TRBV28	many	TRBJ2-7	15	TRBD2	TGTGCCAGCTCCAGTTCGGGCGGGGGAACCTACGAGCAGTACTTC	CASSSSGGGTYEQYF
TRBV4-3	many	TRBJ2-3	16	NA	TGCGCCAGCAGCCAAGATCGAGGGGGTCTTCGAGATACGCAGTATTTT	CASSQDRGGLRDTQYF
TRBV12-3/TRBV12-4	many	TRBJ2-1	15	NA	TGTGCCAGCAGTTTGACGGGGTCTCAGTACAATGAGCAGTTCTTC	CASSLTGSQYNEQFF
TRBV5-6	few	TRBJ2-1	15	NA	TGTGCCAGCAGCGCTACGTGGAGCTCCTACAATGAGCAGTTCTTC	CASSATWSSYNEQFF
TRBV6-1	few	TRBJ1-1	13	NA	TGTGCCAGCAGTGAGAAGAGGGTCACTGAAGCTTTCTTT	CASSEKRVTEAFF
TRBV4-3	NA	TRBJ2-1	13	NA	TGCGCCAGCAGCCAAGAAATAAACAATGAGCAGTTCTTC	CASSQEINNEQFF
TRBV11-2	many	TRBJ2-1	17	NA	TGTGCCAGCAGCCCCAAGGTCCGGCCTCAGGGAGGACATGAGCAGTTCTTC	CASSPKVRPQGGHEQFF
TRBV20-1	few	TRBJ2-3	13	TRBD2	TGCAGTCAAAGCGGGAGGGCCCCAGATACGCAGTATTTT	CSQSGRAPDTQYF
TRBV3-1	many	TRBJ1-1	13	NA	TGTGCCAGCAGCCTATTATCCAGCTCTGAAGCTTTCTTT	CASSLLSSSEAFF
TRBV19	many	TRBJ1-2	14	NA	TGTGCCAGTAGTATATCTCCTACACACCGTGGCTACACCTTC	CASSISPTHRGYTF
TRBV19	many	TRBJ2-2	16	TRBD2	TGTGCCAGTAGTATGTGGCTAGCGGGAGGAACCGGGGAGCTGTTTTTT	CASSMWLAGGTGELFF
TRBV28	many	TRBJ2-1	14	TRBD2	TGTGCCAGCAGGCGGACTAGCGGGAGGTTGGAGCAGTTCTTC	CASRRTSGRLEQFF
TRBV29-1	NA	TRBJ2-2	13	NA	TGCAGCGTACGGGACACCCACACCGGGGAGCTGTTTTTT	CSVRDTHTGELFF
TRBV5-1	NA	TRBJ2-5	12	NA	TGCGCCAGCACGAGTTCTTCAGAGACCCAGTACTTC	CASTSSSETQYF
TRBV4-1	NA	TRBJ2-2	17	NA	TGCGCCAGCAGCCAAGATCTATGGGGTTCGAACACCGGGGAGCTGTTTTTT	CASSQDLWGSNTGELFF
TRBV20-1	few	TRBJ2-1	16	TRBD2	TGCAGTGCTAGGGGGACTAGCGGGAGCTCCTACAATGAGCAGTTCTTC	CSARGTSGSSYNEQFF
TRBV24-1	many	TRBJ2-6	20	TRBD1	TGTGCCACCAGTGATTTGCCGGGGACAGGGGGGAGCTCTGGGGCCAACGTCCTGACTTTC	CATSDLPGTGGSSGANVLTF
TRBV5-6	NA	TRBJ2-7	16	TRBD2	TGTGCCAGCAGGAAAGGGGTCCTAGCGGGAACCTACGAGCAGTACTTC	CASRKGVLAGTYEQYF
TRBV12-3/TRBV12-4	many	TRBJ1-1	15	TRBD1	TGTGCCAGCAGTACAGAAGGGGGCGCGGGGACTGAAGCTTTCTTT	CASSTEGGAGTEAFF
TRBV14	many	TRBJ2-3	13	TRBD2	TGTGCCAGCAGCCCGGCCCGGGGGGGGACGCAGTATTTT	CASSPARGGTQYF
TRBV27	NA	TRBJ2-6	16	NA	TGTGCCAGCAGTCCCGGACAGTTCTCTGGGGCCAACGTCCTGACTTTC	CASSPGQFSGANVLTF
TRBV6-4	many	TRBJ2-2	14	NA	TGTGCCAGCAGTGACCCGACACATTCCGGGGAGCTGTTTTTT	CASSDPTHSGELFF
TRBV7-9	many	TRBJ1-5	13	NA	TGTGCCAGCAGCTTGTCGGGGGATCAGCCCCAGCATTTT	CASSLSGDQPQHF
TRBV29-1	few	TRBJ1-1	12	NA	TGCAGCGTTGAAGACAGGCCACTTGAAGCTTTCTTT	CSVEDRPLEAFF
TRBV11-3	few	TRBJ2-1	17	TRBD2	TGTGCCAGCAGCTTACCCCGAGAGCGGGAGGCCTCCAATGAGCAGTTCTTC	CASSLPREREASNEQFF
TRBV6-2/TRBV6-3	few	TRBJ1-2	13	NA	TGTGCCAGCAGCCCAGACATTAACTATGGCTACACCTTC	CASSPDINYGYTF
TRBV12-3/TRBV12-4	many	TRBJ2-3	13	NA	TGTGCCAGCTCATCCGGCGGTCGGGATACGCAGTATTTT	CASSSGGRDTQYF
TRBV4-1	many	TRBJ2-1	13	NA	TGCGCCAGCAGCCAAGGGGTGGAAGGTGAGCAGTTCTTC	CASSQGVEGEQFF
TRBV6-2/TRBV6-3	many	TRBJ1-3	19	NA	TGTGCCAGCAGTTACCTAAATTGGGACCGCGGAATCTCTGGAAACACCATATATTTT	CASSYLNWDRGISGNTIYF
TRBV5-1	few	TRBJ2-2	16	NA	TGCGCCAGCAGTGGGCGTCTGGGGGCGAACACCGGGGAGCTGTTTTTT	CASSGRLGANTGELFF
TRBV28	NA	TRBJ2-1	16	TRBD1	TGTGCCAGCAGACCAAGGACAGGGAAGGGGGGAAATGAGCAGTTCTTC	CASRPRTGKGGNEQFF
TRBV11-2	few	TRBJ2-3	15	NA	TGTGCCAGCAGCTTAGGGCCGGCGGCCGGAGATACGCAGTATTTT	CASSLGPAAGDTQYF
TRBV5-1	few	TRBJ2-7	14	NA	TGCGCCAGCAGCTTGGCCGGGCGGTCTTACGAGCAGTACTTC	CASSLAGRSYEQYF
TRBV27	few	TRBJ2-5	16	TRBD1	TGTGCCAGCAGTCAGACCGGGACAGGTAACCCCACGGACCAGTACTTC	CASSQTGTGNPTDQYF
TRBV29-1	NA	TRBJ2-7	15	TRBD2	TGCAGCGTTGAAGGACTAGCGGAGGGTTCCTACGAGCAGTACTTC	CSVEGLAEGSYEQYF